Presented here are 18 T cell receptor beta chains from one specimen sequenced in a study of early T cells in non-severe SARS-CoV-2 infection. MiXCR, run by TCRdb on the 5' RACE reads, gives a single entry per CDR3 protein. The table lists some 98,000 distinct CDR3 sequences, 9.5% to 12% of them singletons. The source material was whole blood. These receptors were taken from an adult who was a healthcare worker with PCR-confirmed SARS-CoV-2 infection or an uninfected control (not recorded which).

For the CDR3, the DNA is TGTGCCAGCAGTACGTGGGAAACTGAAGCTTTCTTT. This translates into CASSTWETEAFF. The V call is TRBV25-1, the J call TRBJ1-1; D call uncertain. The CDR3 is made up of 12 amino acids. Germline CDR1 and CDR2: MGHDK and SYGVNS. Trimming took off 5 bases at V and 5 bases at J, with 9 bases between the two ends.

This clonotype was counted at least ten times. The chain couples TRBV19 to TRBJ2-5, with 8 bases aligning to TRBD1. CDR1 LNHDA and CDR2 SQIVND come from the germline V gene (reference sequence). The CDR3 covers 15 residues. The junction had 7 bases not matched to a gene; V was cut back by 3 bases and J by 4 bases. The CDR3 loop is CASSIGPRGPETQYF. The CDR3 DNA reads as TGTGCCAGTAGTATTGGCCCCAGGGGGCCAGAGACCCAGTACTTC.

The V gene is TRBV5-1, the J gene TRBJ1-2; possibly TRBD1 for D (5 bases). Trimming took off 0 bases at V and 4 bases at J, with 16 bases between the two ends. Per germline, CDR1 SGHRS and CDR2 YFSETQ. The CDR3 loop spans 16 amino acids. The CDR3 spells CASSLEGRDGRYGYTF. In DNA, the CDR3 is TGCGCCAGCAGCTTGGAAGGGAGGGACGGCCGCTATGGCTACACCTTC.

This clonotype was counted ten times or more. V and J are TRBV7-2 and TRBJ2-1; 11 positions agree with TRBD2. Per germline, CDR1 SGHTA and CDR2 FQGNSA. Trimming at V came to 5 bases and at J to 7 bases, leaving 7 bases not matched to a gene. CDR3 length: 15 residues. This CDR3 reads CASSPVASGRNEQFF. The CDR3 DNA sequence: TGTGCCAGCAGCCCTGTGGCTAGCGGGAGGAATGAGCAGTTCTTC.

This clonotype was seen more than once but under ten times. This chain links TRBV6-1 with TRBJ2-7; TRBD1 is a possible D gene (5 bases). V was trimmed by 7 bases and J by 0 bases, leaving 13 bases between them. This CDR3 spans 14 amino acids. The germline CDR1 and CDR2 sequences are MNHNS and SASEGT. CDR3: CASIRTPNSYEQYF. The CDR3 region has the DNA TGTGCCAGCATTCGGACACCTAACTCCTACGAGCAGTACTTC.

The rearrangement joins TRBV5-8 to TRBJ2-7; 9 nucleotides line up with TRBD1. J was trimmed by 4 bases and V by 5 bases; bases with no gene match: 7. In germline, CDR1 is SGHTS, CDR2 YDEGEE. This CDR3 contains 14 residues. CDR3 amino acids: CASRKTGGGYEQYF. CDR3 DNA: TGTGCCAGCAGGAAAACAGGGGGCGGGTACGAGCAGTACTTC.

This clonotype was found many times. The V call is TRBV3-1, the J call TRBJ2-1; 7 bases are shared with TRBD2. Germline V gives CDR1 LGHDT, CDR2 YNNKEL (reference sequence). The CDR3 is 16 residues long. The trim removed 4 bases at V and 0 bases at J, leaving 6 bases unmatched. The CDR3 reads CASSPDGGSSYNEQFF. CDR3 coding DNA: TGTGCCAGCAGCCCTGATGGCGGGAGCTCCTACAATGAGCAGTTCTTC.

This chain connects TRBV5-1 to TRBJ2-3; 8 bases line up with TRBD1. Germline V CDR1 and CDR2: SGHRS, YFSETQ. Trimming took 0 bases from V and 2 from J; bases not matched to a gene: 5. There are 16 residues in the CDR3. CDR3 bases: TGCGCCAGCAGCTTGGCCCGGGACAGGCACACAGATACGCAGTATTTT. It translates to CASSLARDRHTDTQYF.

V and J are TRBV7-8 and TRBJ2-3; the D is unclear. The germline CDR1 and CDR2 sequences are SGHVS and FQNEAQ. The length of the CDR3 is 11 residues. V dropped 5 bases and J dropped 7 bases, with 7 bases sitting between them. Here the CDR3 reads CASSPVNTQYF. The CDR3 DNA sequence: TGTGCCAGCAGCCCTGTAAATACGCAGTATTTT.

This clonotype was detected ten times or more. The CDR3 spells CSVASPDRAYEQYF. CDR3 DNA: TGCAGCGTTGCGTCCCCGGACAGGGCCTACGAGCAGTACTTC. The chain employs TRBV29-1 and TRBJ2-7; 8 bases are shared with TRBD1. After removal of 4 bases from V and 2 bases from J, the junction contained 7 bases not matched to a gene. The CDR3 is made up of 14 amino acids. Germline CDR1 and CDR2: SQVTM and ANQGSEA.

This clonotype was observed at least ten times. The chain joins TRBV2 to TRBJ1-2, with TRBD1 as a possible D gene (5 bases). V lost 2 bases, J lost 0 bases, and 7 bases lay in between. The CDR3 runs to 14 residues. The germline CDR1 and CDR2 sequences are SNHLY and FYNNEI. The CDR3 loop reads CASSERTTNYGYTF. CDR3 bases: TGTGCCAGCAGTGAAAGGACAACTAACTATGGCTACACCTTC.

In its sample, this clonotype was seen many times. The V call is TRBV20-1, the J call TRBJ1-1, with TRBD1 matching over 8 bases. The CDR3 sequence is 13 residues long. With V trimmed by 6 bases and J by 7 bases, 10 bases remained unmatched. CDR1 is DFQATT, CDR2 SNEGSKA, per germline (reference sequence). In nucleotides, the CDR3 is TGCAGTGCCCTTGGACAGGGCGGGGGTGAAGCTTTCTTT. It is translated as CSALGQGGGEAFF.

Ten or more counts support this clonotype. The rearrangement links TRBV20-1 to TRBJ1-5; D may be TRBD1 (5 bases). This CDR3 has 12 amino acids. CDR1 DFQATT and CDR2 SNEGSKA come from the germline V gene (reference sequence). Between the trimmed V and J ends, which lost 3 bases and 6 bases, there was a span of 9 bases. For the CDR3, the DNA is TGCAGTGCTAGCAGGGTGGGTCAGCCCCAGCATTTT. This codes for CSASRVGQPQHF.

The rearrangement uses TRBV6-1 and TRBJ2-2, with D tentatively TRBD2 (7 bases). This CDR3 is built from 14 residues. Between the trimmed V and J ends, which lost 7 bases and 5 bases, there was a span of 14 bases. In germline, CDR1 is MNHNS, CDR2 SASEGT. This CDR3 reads CASIWEGGTGELFF. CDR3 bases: TGTGCCAGCATCTGGGAGGGGGGTACCGGGGAGCTGTTTTTT.

The CDR3 reads CASSPMSYNTEAFF. CDR3 coding DNA: TGTGCCAGCAGCCCGATGTCTTATAACACTGAAGCTTTCTTT. V gene TRBV7-8 combines with J gene TRBJ1-1; D is ambiguous. The germline V gene has CDR1 SGHVS and CDR2 FQNEAQ. The CDR3 covers 14 residues. V was pared by 5 bases and J by 2 bases, with 12 bases between.

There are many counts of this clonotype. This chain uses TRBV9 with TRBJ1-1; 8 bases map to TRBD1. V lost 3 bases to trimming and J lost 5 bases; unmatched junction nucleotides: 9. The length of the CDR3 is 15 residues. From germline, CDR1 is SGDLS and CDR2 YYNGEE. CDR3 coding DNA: TGTGCCAGCAGCGAGACAGGGGACACGAATACTGAAGCTTTCTTT. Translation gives CASSETGDTNTEAFF.

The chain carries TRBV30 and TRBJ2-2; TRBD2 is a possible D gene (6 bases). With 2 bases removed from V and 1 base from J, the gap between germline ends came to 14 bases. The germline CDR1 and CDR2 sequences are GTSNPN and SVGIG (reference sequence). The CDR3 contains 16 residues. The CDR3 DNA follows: TGTGCCTGGAGTACTGATTGGCGGGGGAACACCGGGGAGCTGTTTTTT. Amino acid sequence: CAWSTDWRGNTGELFF. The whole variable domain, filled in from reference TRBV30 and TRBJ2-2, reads SQTIHQWPATLVQPVGSPLSLECTVEGTSNPNLYWYRQAAGRGLQLLFYSVGIGQISSEVPQNLSASRPQDRQFILSSKKLLLSDSGFYLCAWSTDWRGNTGELFFGEGSRLTVL.

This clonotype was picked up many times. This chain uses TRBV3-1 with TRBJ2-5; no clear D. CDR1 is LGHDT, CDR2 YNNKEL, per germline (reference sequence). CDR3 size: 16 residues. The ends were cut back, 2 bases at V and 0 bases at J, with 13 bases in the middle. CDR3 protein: CASSQNLHRNQETQYF. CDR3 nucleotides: TGTGCCAGCAGCCAAAACCTGCACAGAAACCAAGAGACCCAGTACTTC.